This TCR beta chain derives from a study of shared clonotypes between healthy human individuals. Study-wide background: The composition of the donors was a couple of women and a few men aged 18 to 49. Researchers assigned three CD4 naive, three CD4 memory, two CD8 naive and one CD8 memory plate to each donor. Study conclusions and caveats: Among a few donors, roughly 5% of naive CD4 clonotypes were found in common.

Donors were Caucasian adults residing in Nashville, Tennessee, USA. Remarks on this clone: What it binds is not known.

Libraries were prepared by immunoSEQ multiplex PCR; TCRdb keeps only in-frame clonotypes and omits some of them. Of some 580,000 clones in the sample, roughly 97% were seen once. Per germline, CDR1 MNHNY and CDR2 SVGAGI (reference sequence). Trimming at V came to 6 bases and at J to 6 bases, leaving 6 bases not matched to a gene. CDR3 length equals 15 residues. Sequencing used naive CD4+ T cells sorted from blood. Specified subset: CD45RA+ positively selected. This chain joins TRBV6-6 and TRBJ2-1, with TRBD2 matching 12 bases. This TCR came from a woman in her twenties or thirties in good health. CDR3 nucleotide sequence: TGTGCCAGCAGGCCCCCTAGCGGGAGGGCCAATGAGCAGTTCTTC. It encodes CASRPPSGRANEQFF.